This TCR beta chain appears in the sequencing data of a study of T cell responses to AZD1222 COVID-19 vaccine. This clone has just one count. This CDR3 is 15 amino acids long. V was shortened by 4 bases and J by 0 bases, with 12 bases between the two germline ends. Germline loops: CDR1 SGHNT, CDR2 YYREEE (reference sequence). The assay was immunoSEQ multiplex PCR, and TCRdb's table has in-frame clones only and misses some. The sample comprises around 190,000 clones, 80% to 95% of which are singletons, and more than 1.5% rests with the top ten. The chain recombines TRBV5-4 with TRBJ2-3; the D is unclear. The starting material was peripheral blood, obtained 28 days after the second AZD1222 dose. This TCR derives from an adult who received the AZD1222 COVID-19 vaccine. The CDR3 protein is CASSHRMISTDTQYF. CDR3 DNA sequence: TGTGCCAGCAGCCATCGGATGATTAGCACAGATACGCAGTATTTT.